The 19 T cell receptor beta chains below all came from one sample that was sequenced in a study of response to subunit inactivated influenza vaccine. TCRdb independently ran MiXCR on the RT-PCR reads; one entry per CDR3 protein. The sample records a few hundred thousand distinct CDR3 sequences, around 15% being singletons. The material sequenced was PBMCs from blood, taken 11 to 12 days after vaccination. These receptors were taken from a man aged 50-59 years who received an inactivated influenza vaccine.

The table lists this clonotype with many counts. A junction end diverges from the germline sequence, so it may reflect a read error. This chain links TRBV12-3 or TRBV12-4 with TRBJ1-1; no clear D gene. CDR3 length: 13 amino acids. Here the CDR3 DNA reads TGTGCCAGCAGCTTAGTGGGAGGTACTGAAGCTTTCTTT. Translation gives CASSLVGGTEAFF.

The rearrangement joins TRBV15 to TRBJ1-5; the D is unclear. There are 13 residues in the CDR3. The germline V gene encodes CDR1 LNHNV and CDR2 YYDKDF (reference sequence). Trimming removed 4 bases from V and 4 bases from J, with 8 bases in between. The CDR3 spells CATSTGLNQPQHF. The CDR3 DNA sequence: TGTGCCACCAGCACAGGCCTTAATCAGCCCCAGCATTTT. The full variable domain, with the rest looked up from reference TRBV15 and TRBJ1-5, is DAMVIQNPRYQVTQFGKPVTLSCSQTLNHNVMYWYQQKSSQAPKLLFHYYDKDFNNEADTPDNFQSRRPNTSFCFLDIRSPGLGDTAMYLCATSTGLNQPQHFGDGTRLSIL.

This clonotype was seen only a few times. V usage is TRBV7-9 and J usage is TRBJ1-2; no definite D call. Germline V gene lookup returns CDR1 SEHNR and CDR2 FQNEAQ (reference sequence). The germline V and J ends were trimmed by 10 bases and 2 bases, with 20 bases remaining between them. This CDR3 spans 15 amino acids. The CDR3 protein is CATNRGWTANYGYTF. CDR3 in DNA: TGTGCCACAAACCGTGGGTGGACGGCGAACTATGGCTACACCTTC.

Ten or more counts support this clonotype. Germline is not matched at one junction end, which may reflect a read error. The CDR3: CASSLGGAETQYF. The DNA for the CDR3 is TGTGCCAGCAGCTTAGGAGGGGCTGAGACCCAGTACTTC. V gene TRBV5-1 combines with J gene TRBJ2-5, with D perhaps TRBD2 (6 bases). The CDR3 sequence is 13 residues long. Per the germline V gene, CDR1 is SGHRS and CDR2 is YFSETQ.

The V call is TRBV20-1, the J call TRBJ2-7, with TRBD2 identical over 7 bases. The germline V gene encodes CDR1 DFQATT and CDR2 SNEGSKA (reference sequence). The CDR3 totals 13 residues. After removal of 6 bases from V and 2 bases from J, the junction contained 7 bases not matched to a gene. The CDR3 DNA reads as TGCAGTGCCCACCGGGGGGTGGCCTACGAGCAGTACTTC. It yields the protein CSAHRGVAYEQYF.

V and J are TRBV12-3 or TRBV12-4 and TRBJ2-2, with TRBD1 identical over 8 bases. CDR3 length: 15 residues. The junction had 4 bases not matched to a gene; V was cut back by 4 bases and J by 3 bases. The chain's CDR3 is CASSSRTGHTGELFF. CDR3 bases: TGTGCCAGCAGTTCGAGGACAGGGCACACCGGGGAGCTGTTTTTT.

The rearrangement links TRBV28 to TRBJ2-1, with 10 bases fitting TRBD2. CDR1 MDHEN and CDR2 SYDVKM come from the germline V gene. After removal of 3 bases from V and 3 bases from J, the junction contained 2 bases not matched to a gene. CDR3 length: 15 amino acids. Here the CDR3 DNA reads TGTGCCAGCAGTTTGCCTAGCGGGAGCTACAATGAGCAGTTCTTC. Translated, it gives CASSLPSGSYNEQFF.

The CDR3 DNA reads TGTGCCAGCATCCACACCACGGCTTTCGGCTACGAGCAGTACTTC. Protein product: CASIHTTAFGYEQYF. This rearrangement joins TRBV5-6 to TRBJ2-7; D is unclear. The CDR3 has 15 amino acids. The ends were cut back, 6 bases at V and 3 bases at J, with 19 bases in the middle. Germline values: CDR1 SGHDT, CDR2 YYEEEE.

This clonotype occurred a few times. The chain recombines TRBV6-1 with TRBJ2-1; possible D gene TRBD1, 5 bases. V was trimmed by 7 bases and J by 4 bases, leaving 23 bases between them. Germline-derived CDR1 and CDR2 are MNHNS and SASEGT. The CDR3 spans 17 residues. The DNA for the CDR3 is TGTGCCAGCAAAGGGCCTCTAAGGGGTGGTCGTTACAATGAGCAGTTCTTC. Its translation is CASKGPLRGGRYNEQFF.

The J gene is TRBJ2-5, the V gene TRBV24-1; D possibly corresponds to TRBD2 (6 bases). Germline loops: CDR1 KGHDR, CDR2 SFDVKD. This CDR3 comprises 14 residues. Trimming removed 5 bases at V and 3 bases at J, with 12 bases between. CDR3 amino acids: CATSATTGEETQYF. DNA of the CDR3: TGTGCCACCAGTGCCACGACGGGGGAAGAGACCCAGTACTTC.

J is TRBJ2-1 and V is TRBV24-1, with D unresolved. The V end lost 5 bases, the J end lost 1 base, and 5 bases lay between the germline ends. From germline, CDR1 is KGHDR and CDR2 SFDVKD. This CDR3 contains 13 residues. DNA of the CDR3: TGTGCCACCAGTGTGCGGTCCTACAATGAGCAGTTCTTC. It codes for CATSVRSYNEQFF.

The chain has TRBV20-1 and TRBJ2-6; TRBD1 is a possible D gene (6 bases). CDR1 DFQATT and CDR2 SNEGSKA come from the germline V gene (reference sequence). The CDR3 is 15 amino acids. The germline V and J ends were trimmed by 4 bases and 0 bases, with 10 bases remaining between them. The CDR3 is CSATGHHSGANVLTF. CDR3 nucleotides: TGCAGTGCTACGGGACATCACTCTGGGGCCAACGTCCTGACTTTC.

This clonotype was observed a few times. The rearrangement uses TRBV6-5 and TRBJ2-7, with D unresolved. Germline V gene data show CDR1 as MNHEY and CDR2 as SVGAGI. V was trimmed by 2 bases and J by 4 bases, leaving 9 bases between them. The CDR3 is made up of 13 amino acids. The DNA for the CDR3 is TGTGCCAGCAGTTACGCCCCCCGGTACGAGCAGTACTTC. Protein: CASSYAPRYEQYF.

The CDR3 DNA is TGTGCCAGCAGCTTAAGCGGGAGGGCCGGGAACATTCAGTACTTC. Encoded protein: CASSLSGRAGNIQYF. The chain links TRBV7-3 to TRBJ2-4; TRBD2 matches 9 bases. This CDR3 has 15 residues. V was pared by 1 base and J by 7 bases, with 5 bases of the junction left unmatched. Germline V lookup: CDR1 SGHTA, CDR2 FQGTGA. The complete variable domain, with remaining parts taken from reference TRBV7-3 and TRBJ2-4, reads GAGVSQTPSNKVTEKGKYVELRCDPISGHTALYWYRQSLGQGPEFLIYFQGTGAADDSGLPNDRFFAVRPEGSVSTLKIQRTERGDSAVYLCASSLSGRAGNIQYFGAGTRLSVL.

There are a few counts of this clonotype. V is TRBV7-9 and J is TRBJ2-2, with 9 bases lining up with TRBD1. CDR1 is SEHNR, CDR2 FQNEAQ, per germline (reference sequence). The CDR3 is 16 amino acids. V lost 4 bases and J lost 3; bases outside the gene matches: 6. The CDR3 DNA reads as TGTGCCAGCAGCTGGGGGGACAGGGTTGACACCGGGGAGCTGTTTTTT. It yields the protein CASSWGDRVDTGELFF.

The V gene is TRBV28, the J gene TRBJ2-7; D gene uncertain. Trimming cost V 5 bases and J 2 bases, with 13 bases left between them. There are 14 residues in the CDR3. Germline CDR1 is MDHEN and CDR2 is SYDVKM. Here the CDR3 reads CASSSIGPPYEQYF. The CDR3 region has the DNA TGTGCCAGCAGTAGTATCGGCCCCCCCTACGAGCAGTACTTC.

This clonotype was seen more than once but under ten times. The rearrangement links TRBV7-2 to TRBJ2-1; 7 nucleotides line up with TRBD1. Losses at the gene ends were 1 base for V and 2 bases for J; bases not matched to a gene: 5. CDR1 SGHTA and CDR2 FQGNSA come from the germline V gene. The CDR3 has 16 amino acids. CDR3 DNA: TGTGCCAGCAGCTTAGATAGGGGGCTTGCCTACAATGAGCAGTTCTTC. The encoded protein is CASSLDRGLAYNEQFF.

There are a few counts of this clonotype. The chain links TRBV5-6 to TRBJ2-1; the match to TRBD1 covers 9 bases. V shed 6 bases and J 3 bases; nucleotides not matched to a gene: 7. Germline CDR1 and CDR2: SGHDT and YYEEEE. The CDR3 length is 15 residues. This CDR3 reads CASNIRDRVYNEQFF. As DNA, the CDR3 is TGTGCCAGCAACATCCGGGACAGGGTCTACAATGAGCAGTTCTTC.

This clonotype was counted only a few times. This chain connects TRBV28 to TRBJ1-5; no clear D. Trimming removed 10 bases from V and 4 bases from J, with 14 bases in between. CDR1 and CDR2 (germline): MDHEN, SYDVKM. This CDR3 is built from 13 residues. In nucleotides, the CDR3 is TGTGCCATTTCAGGCGGTGAAAATCAGCCCCAGCATTTT. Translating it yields CAISGGENQPQHF.